Ten or more counts support the clone carrying this T cell receptor (beta chain). This CDR3 contains 15 residues. Germline lookup yields CDR1 SEHNR and CDR2 FQNEAQ (reference sequence). Trimming stripped 3 bases from V and 3 bases from J, with 9 bases between. These data come from a study of human T cells and chemical hapten exposure. Study overall: 2% DPC was applied to approximately 2 cm by approximately 2 cm of upper inner arm skin for sensitization.

The sample's time point: patch test 1, 2 weeks after DPC sensitization. Described treatment: therapeutic diphenylcyclopropenone sensitization with weekly scalp DPC. Patients had alopecia, were aged 18 to 70, and were not pregnant. Each CDR3 protein gets one entry after TCRdb re-called the RACE reads with MiXCR. Of approximately 340,000 distinct CDR3 sequences in the sample, under 8% are singletons; the top ten hold around 8.2%. The rearrangement joins TRBV7-9 to TRBJ2-6; D unresolved. The receptor was isolated from a woman younger than 30 with alopecia areata. Some clones in this sample may be carry-over from other donors' samples. Source: whole blood, taken in connection with sensitization to the hapten diphenylcyclopropenone (DPC). CDR3 sequence reads: CASSFGGIGANVLTF. The CDR3 DNA sequence: TGTGCCAGCAGCTTCGGCGGCATTGGGGCCAACGTCCTGACTTTC.